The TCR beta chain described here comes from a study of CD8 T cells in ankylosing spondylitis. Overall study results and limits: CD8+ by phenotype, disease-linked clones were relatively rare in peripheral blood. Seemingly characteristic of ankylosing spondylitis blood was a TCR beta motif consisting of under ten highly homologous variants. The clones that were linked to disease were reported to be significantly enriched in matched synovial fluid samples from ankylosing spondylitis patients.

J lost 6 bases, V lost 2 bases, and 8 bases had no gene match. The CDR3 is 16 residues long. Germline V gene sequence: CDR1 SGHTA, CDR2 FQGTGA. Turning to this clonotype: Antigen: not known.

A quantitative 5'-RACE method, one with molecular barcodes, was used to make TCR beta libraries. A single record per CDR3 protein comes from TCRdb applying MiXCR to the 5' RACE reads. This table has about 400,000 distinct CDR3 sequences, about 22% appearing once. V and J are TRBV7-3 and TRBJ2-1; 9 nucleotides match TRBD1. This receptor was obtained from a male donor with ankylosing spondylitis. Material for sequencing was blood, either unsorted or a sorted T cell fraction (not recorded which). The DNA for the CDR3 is TGTGCCAGCAGCTTAGGGTCGGGACAGGGTATCAATGAGCAGTTCTTC. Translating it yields CASSLGSGQGINEQFF. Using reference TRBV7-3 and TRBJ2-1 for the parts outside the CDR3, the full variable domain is GAGVSQTPSNKVTEKGKYVELRCDPISGHTALYWYRQSLGQGPEFLIYFQGTGAADDSGLPNDRFFAVRPEGSVSTLKIQRTERGDSAVYLCASSLGSGQGINEQFFGPGTRLTVL.